The entry that follows covers one TCR beta chain sequence. Its antigen is unknown. This record comes from a study of cytomegalovirus exposure and HLA in healthy donors. About the research overall: The roughly 670 first-cohort repertoires shared a platform with the 130 or so validation repertoires, as reported in a later analysis.

Clones were read by immunoSEQ multiplex PCR, and TCRdb kept only the in-frame ones, dropping some. The profile covers about 78,000 clones, with 96% appearing a single time and 1.6% taken by the ten largest. General study findings and limits: Most observed TCR sequences were rare, whereas some public TCRs were detected in many donors. The study listed roughly 150 cytomegalovirus-associated TCR beta chains. Testing in vitro showed a few CMV-associated chains specific for CMV antigens.

The TCR originated in a man aged 18 to 29 in good health and CMV-seropositive. The sequencing sample was made of PBMCs.

The CDR3, as DNA: TGTGCCAGCAGCTTAGGGTCGGAAGCAGGGGCCTACGAGCAGTACTTC. Translation gives CASSLGSEAGAYEQYF. The rearrangement joins TRBV7-8 to TRBJ2-7, with D possibly TRBD1 on 6 matching bases. CDR1 is SGHVS and CDR2 is FQNEAQ in the germline V gene. The CDR3 sequence is 16 residues long. V was cut by 1 base and J by 2 bases, with 15 bases left in between. Full variable domain (outside the CDR3, taken from reference TRBV7-8 and TRBJ2-7): GAGVSQSPRYKVAKRGQDVALRCDPISGHVSLFWYQQALGQGPEFLTYFQNEAQLDKSGLPSDRFFAERPEGSVSTLKIQRTQQEDSAVYLCASSLGSEAGAYEQYFGPGTRLTVT.